This passage covers 16 T cell receptor beta chains from one sample sequenced in a study of T cell responses to AZD1222 COVID-19 vaccine. Some clones are missing from TCRdb's copy, which holds only in-frame ones; the method was immunoSEQ multiplex PCR. The data contain fewer than 200,000 clones, 70% to 90% of them singletons. This material consisted of peripheral blood, taken on day 0 of AZD1222 vaccination. These receptors all come from an adult in good health.

The J gene is TRBJ2-3, the V gene TRBV6-6; D ambiguous. This CDR3 region has 13 residues. CDR1 and CDR2 from the germline V gene are MNHNY and SVGAGI (reference sequence). V was shortened by 2 bases and J by 5 bases, with 8 bases between the two germline ends. CDR3 sequence reads: CASSYGQGDTQYF. The CDR3 bases are TGTGCCAGCAGTTACGGCCAAGGAGATACGCAGTATTTT.

This rearrangement joins TRBV11-2 to TRBJ2-3; D ambiguous. This CDR3 has 17 amino acids. The V end lost 4 bases, the J end lost 0 bases, and 17 bases lay between the germline ends. Germline V gene sequence: CDR1 SGHAT, CDR2 FQNNGV. CDR3 amino acids: CASSYRVSYPSTDTQYF. The CDR3, as DNA: TGTGCCAGCAGCTACCGAGTTTCCTACCCAAGCACAGATACGCAGTATTTT.

The chain uses TRBV7-3 and TRBJ1-1; no firm D call. Trimming stripped 5 bases from V and 1 base from J, with 8 bases between. This CDR3 spans 13 amino acids. Germline loops: CDR1 SGHTA, CDR2 FQGTGA. The CDR3 DNA sequence: TGTGCCAGCAGCCTGTTGTCGAACACTGAAGCTTTCTTT. Encoded protein: CASSLLSNTEAFF.

V is TRBV7-8 and J is TRBJ2-1; 13 bases fit TRBD2. CDR1 and CDR2 from the germline V gene are SGHVS and FQNEAQ. V gave up 5 bases and J gave up 4 bases; unmatched junction bases: 2. The CDR3 consists of 15 residues. Here the CDR3 DNA reads TGTGCCAGCAGCCTGACTAGCGGGAGGTACAATGAGCAGTTCTTC. It specifies CASSLTSGRYNEQFF.

The chain employs TRBV10-2 and TRBJ1-2, with TRBD1 as a possible D gene (5 bases). CDR3 length: 16 residues. Germline CDR1 is WSHSY and CDR2 is SAAADI. Deletions cut 7 bases from V and 0 bases from J, with 18 bases between. CDR3 amino acids: CASTALVGTSNYGYTF. As DNA, the CDR3 is TGCGCCAGCACCGCGCTGGTTGGGACGTCTAACTATGGCTACACCTTC.

This clone was seen only once. V and J are TRBV19 and TRBJ1-5, with 8 bases that match TRBD1. Trimming removed 4 bases from V and 6 bases from J; junction bases left unmatched: 8. CDR1 is LNHDA, CDR2 SQIVND, per germline (reference sequence). There are 15 residues in the CDR3. The CDR3 sequence is CASSTWQGAFQPQHF. CDR3 DNA sequence: TGTGCCAGTAGTACTTGGCAGGGGGCGTTTCAGCCCCAGCATTTT.

This clone was observed a single time. In nucleotides, the CDR3 is TGCGCCAGCAGCCGGGACAGACTATATGGCTACACCTTC. Translating gives CASSRDRLYGYTF. V usage is TRBV10-1 and J usage is TRBJ1-2, with 7 bases aligning to TRBD1. V shed 6 bases, J shed 5 bases, and the junction held 6 bases outside the gene matches. The CDR3 runs 13 residues. In germline, CDR1 is WNHNN, CDR2 SYGVQD (reference sequence).

This chain links TRBV28 with TRBJ2-5, with 8 bases that match TRBD2. This CDR3 region has 15 residues. Germline-derived CDR1 and CDR2 are MDHEN and SYDVKM. Trimming at V came to 5 bases and at J to 5 bases, leaving 10 bases not matched to a gene. CDR3 sequence (DNA): TGTGCCAGCAGTCTGGGCGGGAGGAAGGGGGAGACCCAGTACTTC. It translates to CASSLGGRKGETQYF.

This chain uses TRBV19 with TRBJ1-4; D may be TRBD1 (5 bases). This CDR3 contains 14 residues. Trimming took 3 bases from V and 12 from J, leaving 17 bases between them. CDR1 and CDR2 from the germline V gene are LNHDA and SQIVND (reference sequence). The CDR3 DNA sequence: TGTGCCAGTAGTATTCGGGACGGCCCAGAAGAACTGTTTTTT. This sequence encodes CASSIRDGPEELFF.

This clone has a single count. V usage is TRBV5-1 and J usage is TRBJ1-2; D is possibly TRBD1 (5 bases). This CDR3 comprises 13 residues. The V gene's germline CDR1 is SGHRS and CDR2 YFSETQ. V gave up 5 bases and J gave up 7 bases, with 15 bases separating them. The CDR3 protein is CASSYDSEAGYTF. Written as DNA, the CDR3 is TGCGCCAGCAGTTACGACAGCGAGGCTGGCTACACCTTC.

The chain joins TRBV5-6 to TRBJ2-1, with 15 bases that match TRBD2. V shed 4 bases, J shed 4 bases, and the junction held 9 bases outside the gene matches. The CDR3 has 18 amino acids. The V gene's germline CDR1 is SGHDT and CDR2 YYEEEE. The CDR3 nucleotides are TGTGCCAGCAGCCAAAGGGGACTAGCGGGGGGAACTTACAATGAGCAGTTCTTC. Its translation: CASSQRGLAGGTYNEQFF.

This chain connects TRBV7-9 to TRBJ1-4; tentatively, D is TRBD1 (5 bases). V was trimmed by 7 bases and J by 7 bases, leaving 16 bases between them. The CDR3 consists of 14 residues. Germline CDR1 SEHNR, CDR2 FQNEAQ (reference sequence). The CDR3 region has the DNA TGTGCCAGCACCTCAAACGGCGGGGCTGAAAAACTGTTTTTT. Translated: CASTSNGGAEKLFF.

J is TRBJ1-2 and V is TRBV5-1; D might be TRBD1 (5 bases). Per germline, CDR1 SGHRS and CDR2 YFSETQ. CDR3 length: 13 amino acids. The ends were cut back, 0 bases at V and 5 bases at J, with 8 bases in the middle. CDR3 coding DNA: TGCGCCAGCAGCTTGGAAGCAGGGTATGGCTACACCTTC. This encodes CASSLEAGYGYTF.

The rearrangement links TRBV6-5 to TRBJ2-7, with a weak D call TRBD1 (6 bases). The CDR3 consists of 15 residues. Trimming pared 2 bases from V and 0 bases from J, leaving 11 bases between. CDR1 is MNHEY and CDR2 is SVGAGI in the germline V gene. CDR3 loop: CASSYAGAGSYEQYF. The DNA for the CDR3 is TGTGCCAGCAGTTACGCAGGGGCGGGCTCCTACGAGCAGTACTTC.

V gene TRBV19 combines with J gene TRBJ1-5; maybe TRBD1 (5 bases). V lost 1 base, J lost 1 base, and 11 bases lay in between. The CDR3 runs to 16 residues. The germline V gene encodes CDR1 LNHDA and CDR2 SQIVND (reference sequence). The CDR3: CASSIVAGLSNQPQHF. Here the CDR3 DNA reads TGTGCCAGTAGTATAGTTGCAGGGTTAAGCAATCAGCCCCAGCATTTT.

The rearrangement joins TRBV19 to TRBJ1-3; D is unclear. The CDR3 spans 14 residues. V was trimmed by 7 bases and J by 0 bases, leaving 10 bases between them. The germline CDR1 and CDR2 sequences are LNHDA and SQIVND (reference sequence). The CDR3 region has the DNA TGTGCCAGTACCAACCGGATCTCTGGAAACACCATATATTTT. This codes for CASTNRISGNTIYF.